The next 29 T cell receptor beta chains were all read from a single sample in a study of cytomegalovirus exposure and HLA in healthy donors. Use of 60 Vbeta and 13 Jbeta primers characterized the PCR. Only in-frame clones appear in the TCRdb table, and some are missing; sequencing was by immunoSEQ multiplex PCR. The sample's table shows some 67,000 clones. The sample was PBMCs. The origin of the receptors is a woman aged 25 to 39 in good health and CMV-seronegative.

V and J are TRBV6-5 and TRBJ1-3; D is possibly TRBD1 (5 bases). V shed 3 bases and J shed 7 bases, with 13 bases lying between them. In germline, CDR1 is MNHEY, CDR2 SVGAGI. This CDR3 is built from 14 residues. This chain's CDR3 is CASSYQGEANTIYF. The CDR3 DNA follows: TGTGCCAGCAGTTATCAAGGGGAGGCTAACACCATATATTTT.

The chain joins TRBV4-3 to TRBJ1-2; D not resolved. The CDR3 consists of 14 residues. Germline V gene sequence: CDR1 LGHNA, CDR2 YSLEER. V was shortened by 1 base and J by 4 bases, with 10 bases between the two germline ends. The CDR3 DNA reads as TGCGCCAGCAGCCAAGCGAGCGGGAGCTATGGCTACACCTTC. Translated: CASSQASGSYGYTF.

The rearrangement links TRBV6-5 to TRBJ1-2; 7 positions agree with TRBD1. V lost 4 bases to trimming and J lost 8 bases; unmatched junction nucleotides: 4. Germline assignment: CDR1 MNHEY and CDR2 SVGAGI. This CDR3 region has 12 residues. CDR3 residues: CASSFSGGGYTF. DNA for the CDR3: TGTGCCAGCAGTTTTTCAGGGGGGGGCTACACCTTC.

V and J are TRBV28 and TRBJ2-7; TRBD1 is a possible D gene (7 bases). This CDR3 region has 16 residues. The V and J ends lost 5 bases and 0 bases respectively, with 17 bases between them. The germline V gene encodes CDR1 MDHEN and CDR2 SYDVKM. This chain's CDR3 is CASSRDRDSPSYEQYF. The CDR3 coding sequence is TGTGCCAGCAGTCGAGACAGGGACTCTCCCTCCTACGAGCAGTACTTC.

The chain couples TRBV29-1 to TRBJ1-1; D might be TRBD1 (5 bases). The CDR3 sequence is 11 residues long. The germline gives CDR1 SQVTM, CDR2 ANQGSEA. V was cut by 5 bases and J by 4 bases, with 8 bases left in between. This CDR3 is CSVQGFTEAFF. The CDR3 nucleotides are TGCAGCGTTCAGGGATTCACTGAAGCTTTCTTT. Together with reference TRBV29-1 and TRBJ1-1, the CDR3 gives the full variable domain: SAVISQKPSRDICQRGTSLTIQCQVDSQVTMMFWYRQQPGQSLTLIATANQGSEATYESGFVIDKFPISRPNLTFSTLTVSNMSPEDSSIYLCSVQGFTEAFFGQGTRLTVV.

For the CDR3, the DNA is TGTGCCAGCAGTTTACGGGACAGTTCTTTGTGGGGCAATCAGCCCCAGCATTTT. Its translation: CASSLRDSSLWGNQPQHF. This rearrangement joins TRBV28 to TRBJ1-5; 7 nucleotides agree with TRBD1. The CDR3 contains 18 residues. The trim removed 2 bases at V and 2 bases at J, leaving 12 bases unmatched. CDR1 is MDHEN, CDR2 SYDVKM, per germline.

V is TRBV29-1 and J is TRBJ1-2, with TRBD1 matching over 10 bases. Germline V CDR1 and CDR2: SQVTM, ANQGSEA. Trimming cost V 3 bases and J 5 bases; bases outside gene matches: 9. This CDR3 has 15 residues. The chain's CDR3 is CSVDPGTGASYGYTF. The CDR3 DNA follows: TGCAGCGTTGACCCCGGGACAGGGGCTTCATATGGCTACACCTTC.

This chain connects TRBV29-1 to TRBJ1-1, with a tentative D call TRBD1 (5 bases). There are 12 residues in the CDR3. Germline CDR1 is SQVTM and CDR2 is ANQGSEA. V shed 4 bases and J shed 5 bases, with 11 bases lying between them. DNA for the CDR3: TGCAGCGTTGCTTGGGGCGCAACTGAAGCTTTCTTT. Protein product: CSVAWGATEAFF.

V is TRBV19 and J is TRBJ1-1, with 7 bases matching TRBD1. Germline CDR1 and CDR2: LNHDA and SQIVND (reference sequence). CDR3 length equals 16 residues. V lost 7 bases and J lost 1; bases outside the gene matches: 12. CDR3 sequence reads: CASTGGQIIRNTEAFF. In DNA form, the CDR3 reads TGTGCCAGTACCGGGGGACAGATCATAAGGAACACTGAAGCTTTCTTT. Complete variable domain (other parts from reference TRBV19 and TRBJ1-1): DGGITQSPKYLFRKEGQNVTLSCEQNLNHDAMYWYRQDPGQGLRLIYYSQIVNDFQKGDIAEGYSVSREKKESFPLTVTSAQKNPTAFYLCASTGGQIIRNTEAFFGQGTRLTVV.

The rearrangement joins TRBV9 to TRBJ2-7; a weak D match, TRBD2 (6 bases). CDR3 length equals 14 residues. Deletions cut 0 bases from V and 2 bases from J, with 9 bases between. The germline V gene encodes CDR1 SGDLS and CDR2 YYNGEE. The CDR3 region is CASSVEGLTYEQYF. The DNA for the CDR3 is TGTGCCAGCAGCGTAGAGGGACTTACCTACGAGCAGTACTTC.

This chain joins TRBV4-2 and TRBJ1-2; 9 bases map to TRBD1. CDR3 size: 16 residues. Germline assignment: CDR1 LGHNA and CDR2 YNFKEQ. The V gene end was trimmed by 1 base and the J gene end by 5 bases; junction bases not matched to a gene: 8. The CDR3 region is CASSQGDRDRDYGYTF. CDR3 nucleotide sequence: TGTGCCAGCAGCCAAGGGGACCGGGACAGGGATTATGGCTACACCTTC.

The chain carries TRBV19 and TRBJ1-4, with 7 bases matching TRBD1. The J segment lost 8 bases and the V segment lost 6 bases, leaving 12 bases of the junction unmatched. Germline CDR1 and CDR2: LNHDA and SQIVND (reference sequence). The length of the CDR3 is 15 residues. As DNA, the CDR3 is TGTGCCAGTAGCCCTCTGACAGGGAAGATAGAAAAACTGTTTTTT. This sequence encodes CASSPLTGKIEKLFF.

The V gene is TRBV18, the J gene TRBJ1-3; 8 nucleotides line up with TRBD1. After removal of 6 bases from V and 4 bases from J, the junction contained 5 bases not matched to a gene. Germline CDR1 KGHSH, CDR2 LQKENI. There are 14 residues in the CDR3. DNA of the CDR3: TGTGCCAGCTCCCTACAGGGGGAAGGAAACACCATATATTTT. Translating it yields CASSLQGEGNTIYF.

Comment on this clone: This specimen includes other DNA sequences encoding the same CDR3. The chain recombines TRBV29-1 with TRBJ1-1, with D tentatively TRBD1 (5 bases). Trimming shortened V by 6 bases and J by 7 bases, and 9 bases separated the two germline ends. The germline CDR1 and CDR2 sequences are SQVTM and ANQGSEA. This CDR3 is built from 10 residues. The CDR3 loop is CSVVTVEAFF. CDR3 DNA: TGCAGCGTAGTGACAGTTGAAGCTTTCTTT.

The chain couples TRBV7-9 to TRBJ2-7; TRBD2 is a possible D gene (5 bases). The ends were cut back, 8 bases at V and 6 bases at J, with 11 bases in the middle. This CDR3 has 11 amino acids. Germline V gene data show CDR1 as SEHNR and CDR2 as FQNEAQ (reference sequence). CDR3 DNA: TGTGCCAGCGGCCGGGGATCCGAGCAGTACTTC. Its protein product is CASGRGSEQYF.

This clone ranks as medium-sized in terms of frequency. The chain joins TRBV28 to TRBJ2-7; 8 positions match TRBD2. CDR3 length: 14 residues. Germline V gives CDR1 MDHEN, CDR2 SYDVKM. With V trimmed by 7 bases and J by 2 bases, 7 bases remained unmatched. In nucleotides, the CDR3 is TGTGCCAGCACCGCTCCGGGACTAGCCTACGAGCAGTACTTC. As protein: CASTAPGLAYEQYF.

This chain joins TRBV18 and TRBJ2-5, with TRBD2 as a possible D gene (6 bases). The CDR3 has 14 residues. Germline values: CDR1 KGHSH, CDR2 LQKENI. Deletions cut 3 bases from V and 3 bases from J, with 11 bases between. The CDR3 spells CASSPGGGKETQYF. Written as DNA, the CDR3 is TGTGCCAGCTCACCGGGGGGAGGCAAAGAGACCCAGTACTTC.

This sequence joins TRBV4-2 and TRBJ2-1, with 7 bases identical to TRBD2. Germline CDR1 reads LGHNA; CDR2 reads YNFKEQ. V shed 8 bases and J 8 bases; nucleotides not matched to a gene: 15. CDR3 length equals 15 residues. Written as DNA, the CDR3 is TGTGCCAGCCGTGCTGGGGCGGGAGACCGCCATGAGCAGTTCTTC. It translates to CASRAGAGDRHEQFF.

This sequence joins TRBV6-4 and TRBJ2-6; tentatively, D is TRBD1 (6 bases). The CDR3 extends over 19 amino acids. CDR1 and CDR2 from the germline V gene are MRHNA and SNTAGT. The V end lost 6 bases, the J end lost 0 bases, and 21 bases lay between the germline ends. The CDR3 is CASRGHPQPRSSGANVLTF. The CDR3 bases are TGTGCCAGCAGGGGACACCCACAGCCTCGGAGCTCTGGGGCCAACGTCCTGACTTTC.

V usage is TRBV6-5 and J usage is TRBJ2-1; the D gene is possibly TRBD2 (6 bases). The length of the CDR3 is 15 residues. The V and J ends lost 6 bases and 2 bases respectively, with 14 bases between them. Germline assignment: CDR1 MNHEY and CDR2 SVGAGI. CDR3 amino acids: CASRDRLVTYNEQFF. In nucleotides, the CDR3 is TGTGCCAGCAGGGATAGACTAGTCACCTACAATGAGCAGTTCTTC.

The chain is built from TRBV13 and TRBJ2-1, with 8 nucleotides matching TRBD2. CDR1 PRHDT and CDR2 FYEKMQ come from the germline V gene (reference sequence). V shed 2 bases and J 8 bases; nucleotides not matched to a gene: 11. The length of the CDR3 is 16 residues. Here the CDR3 reads CASSLSGRGGLDEQFF. The CDR3 DNA is TGTGCCAGCAGCTTATCCGGCCGGGGGGGCCTCGATGAGCAGTTCTTC.

The chain joins TRBV4-3 to TRBJ2-2; 9 bases align to TRBD1. The CDR3 length is 17 residues. The trim removed 2 bases at V and 1 base at J, leaving 5 bases unmatched. Germline V gives CDR1 LGHNA, CDR2 YSLEER. CDR3 amino acids: CASSQRTGGWNTGELFF. In nucleotides, the CDR3 is TGCGCCAGCAGCCAACGAACAGGGGGCTGGAACACCGGGGAGCTGTTTTTT.

The rearrangement joins TRBV6-1 to TRBJ1-1; 7 nucleotides match TRBD1. The J segment lost 4 bases and the V segment lost 4 bases, leaving 9 bases of the junction unmatched. The CDR3 spans 15 residues. Germline CDR1 and CDR2: MNHNS and SASEGT. The CDR3 is CASSAPDRLGTEAFF. CDR3 nucleotides: TGTGCCAGCAGTGCCCCGGACAGGCTGGGCACTGAAGCTTTCTTT.

V is TRBV5-4 and J is TRBJ1-2, with D maybe TRBD1 (6 bases). The CDR3 length is 15 residues. Trimming removed 0 bases at V and 7 bases at J, with 16 bases between. CDR1 is SGHNT, CDR2 YYREEE, per germline (reference sequence). The CDR3 bases are TGTGCCAGCAGCTTGGCCGGGTCAGGGGCTGTTGGCTACACCTTC. Translating it yields CASSLAGSGAVGYTF. Complete variable domain (other parts from reference TRBV5-4 and TRBJ1-2): ETGVTQSPTHLIKTRGQQVTLRCSSQSGHNTVSWYQQALGQGPQFIFQYYREEENGRGNFPPRFSGLQFPNYSSELNVNALELDDSALYLCASSLAGSGAVGYTFGSGTRLTVV.

The chain links TRBV7-2 to TRBJ1-2, with 10 positions matching TRBD1. The CDR3 is 14 residues long. CDR1 is SGHTA and CDR2 is FQGNSA in the germline V gene. J gave up 7 bases and V 1 base, and 3 bases lay outside the gene matches. The CDR3 DNA sequence: TGTGCCAGCAGCTTAGGACAGGGGGCAGGTGGCTACACCTTC. Its protein product is CASSLGQGAGGYTF.

This rearrangement joins TRBV14 to TRBJ2-7; D is uncertain. V was shortened by 5 bases and J by 0 bases, with 5 bases between the two germline ends. CDR1 is SGHDN and CDR2 is FVKESK in the germline V gene. This CDR3 has 12 amino acids. The CDR3 nucleotides are TGTGCCAGCAGCTTGAGCTCCTACGAGCAGTACTTC. Its translation is CASSLSSYEQYF.

The genes are TRBV5-1 and TRBJ2-3; D unresolved. Looked up from germline, CDR1 is SGHRS and CDR2 is YFSETQ. This CDR3 contains 11 residues. Trimming pared 5 bases from V and 2 bases from J, leaving 3 bases between. The CDR3 sequence: CASSITDTQYF. The DNA of the CDR3 is TGCGCCAGCAGTATCACAGATACGCAGTATTTT.

The gene calls are TRBV19 and TRBJ1-1; a possible D gene is TRBD1 (6 bases). V was clipped by 8 bases and J by 2 bases, with 12 bases between them. The CDR3 length is 13 residues. Germline-derived CDR1 and CDR2 are LNHDA and SQIVND (reference sequence). CDR3 residues: CASRGGVNTEAFF. CDR3 nucleotides: TGTGCCAGTCGAGGGGGGGTTAACACTGAAGCTTTCTTT.

The gene calls are TRBV7-9 and TRBJ2-7; perhaps TRBD1 as D (5 bases). V was clipped by 5 bases and J by 6 bases, with 23 bases between them. The CDR3 has 16 residues. Germline assignment: CDR1 SEHNR and CDR2 FQNEAQ (reference sequence). CDR3 protein: CASSPKTVGAPPEQYF. The CDR3 region has the DNA TGTGCCAGCAGCCCCAAGACAGTAGGGGCGCCTCCCGAGCAGTACTTC.